This T cell receptor (beta chain) was observed in a study of blood T cell repertoires in COVID-19. For the study at large: The study drew acute and convalescent COVID-19 samples from the United States, Italy and Spain. PBMCs, B-cell-depleted T cells, or T cells were the source of the cDNA or gDNA that made up the material.

Study processing details: Estimation of nucleated cell counts was performed using reference gene primer amplification. Here immunoSEQ multiplex PCR was the method, and the copy in TCRdb shows in-frame clones only, minus some. The D gene and trimming were derived from the DNA, and the V and J assignments and clone size from that table. The sample holds around 200,000 clones, 80% seen once. Self-reported history from a screening survey and questionnaire set each donor's cohort. The length of the CDR3 is 12 residues. The V end lost 3 bases, the J end lost 6 bases, and 9 bases lay between the germline ends. Per germline, CDR1 DFQATT and CDR2 SNEGSKA (reference sequence).

Source material: PBMCs or T cells enriched from blood (not recorded which). The clonotype was recovered from a woman in her thirties or forties with acute COVID-19. The chain links TRBV20-1 to TRBJ2-1; D is uncertain. Written as DNA, the CDR3 is TGCAGTGCTAGTAATAGCCTCAATGAGCAGTTCTTC. The encoded protein is CSASNSLNEQFF.